This TCR beta chain derives from a study of blood T cell repertoires in COVID-19. Study details: From the United States, Italy and Spain came samples of acute and convalescent COVID-19. PBMCs, B-cell-depleted T cells, or T cells were the source of the cDNA or gDNA that made up the material.

The CDR3 is 13 residues long. Looked up from germline, CDR1 is SGHVS and CDR2 is FNYEAQ. V was clipped by 4 bases and J by 10 bases; unmatched bases: 1. In the authors' methods: Using reference gene primer amplification, nucleated cell counts were estimated. TCRdb keeps only in-frame clones here, not all; method: immunoSEQ multiplex PCR. V, J and clone size reflect that table, while D and trimming were determined from the DNA. This table holds approximately 89,000 clones, 75% to 85% found once. The chain recombines TRBV7-6 with TRBJ1-6; TRBD1 matches at 10 bases. The sequenced sample consisted of peripheral blood. The TCR was taken from a man between 65 and 85 years old with acute or convalescent COVID-19. CDR3 sequence (DNA): TGTGCCAGCAGCTCGACAGGGGGCTCACCCCTCCACTTT. Protein product: CASSSTGGSPLHF.